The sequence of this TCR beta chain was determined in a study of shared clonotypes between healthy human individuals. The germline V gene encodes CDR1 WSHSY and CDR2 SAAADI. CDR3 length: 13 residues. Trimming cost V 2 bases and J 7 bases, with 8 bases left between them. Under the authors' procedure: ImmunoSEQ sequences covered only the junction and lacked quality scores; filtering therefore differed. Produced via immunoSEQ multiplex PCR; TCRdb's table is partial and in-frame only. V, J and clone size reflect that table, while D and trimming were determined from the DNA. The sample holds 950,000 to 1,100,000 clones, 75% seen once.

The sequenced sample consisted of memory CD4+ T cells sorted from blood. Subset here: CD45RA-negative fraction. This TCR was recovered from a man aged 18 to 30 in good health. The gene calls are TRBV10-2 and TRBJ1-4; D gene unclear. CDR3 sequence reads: CASSELLAEKLFF. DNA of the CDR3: TGCGCCAGCAGTGAGCTCCTAGCTGAAAAACTGTTTTTT.